These T cell receptor beta chains were read from a single sample in a study of T cells after yellow fever vaccination. TCRdb re-derived calls from the 5' RACE reads in MiXCR, one entry per CDR3 protein. Seen here are some 550,000 distinct CDR3 sequences, about a fifth observed once, and the top ten hold roughly an eighth. Sequenced material: PBMCs, taken 15 days after the yellow fever booster vaccination. The source of these receptors is a man under 40 who received the YFV17D yellow fever vaccine. Each CDR3 is given with its conserved first and last residue. D genes are given only for firm matches. Part of the rows lack a size; the others show once, few, many or a class for expanded clones.

CDR3nt	CDR3aa	v_gene	j_gene	abundance	d_gene
TGTGCCAGCAGTTACTCGCAGTCTCGTGAGCAGTTCTTC	CASSYSQSREQFF	TRBV6-5	TRBJ2-1	-	-
TGTGCCAGCAGCACACTAGCGGGAGAGGTAGAGCAGTACTTC	CASSTLAGEVEQYF	TRBV7-8	TRBJ2-7	few	TRBD2
TGCGCCAGCAGCCGGAAAGGACATCCCGGGGGGACTGAAGCTTTCTTT	CASSRKGHPGGTEAFF	TRBV4-3	TRBJ1-1	few	-
TGCGCCAGCAGCCAAGTCGGCGGGGGTAGAGATACGCAGTATTTT	CASSQVGGGRDTQYF	TRBV4-3	TRBJ2-3	-	TRBD2
TGCAGTGCTAGACCCCCGGGACTAGCGGGAGCGGTTGAGCAGTTCTTC	CSARPPGLAGAVEQFF	TRBV20-1	TRBJ2-1	few	TRBD2
TGTGCCAGCAGTTTGGGGGCAGGGGGTTCGAACACTGAAGCTTTCTTT	CASSLGAGGSNTEAFF	TRBV7-9	TRBJ1-1	once	TRBD1
TGTGCCAGCCTGTCTAGAGCTCCCACTGAAGCTTTCTTT	CASLSRAPTEAFF	TRBV6-6	TRBJ1-1	few	-
TGCAGCGTTAGGCAGAACGCGAACACCGGGGAGCTGTTTTTT	CSVRQNANTGELFF	TRBV29-1	TRBJ2-2	few	-
TGTGCCAGCAGCTTAGCACGAGGGGTTACTTACAATGAGCAGTTCTTC	CASSLARGVTYNEQFF	TRBV7-9	TRBJ2-1	few	-
TGTGCCAGCAGCGGCCAAAGCGGGGGAGGAAAGACCCAGTACTTC	CASSGQSGGGKTQYF	TRBV7-2	TRBJ2-5	-	TRBD2